Listed below are T cell receptor beta chains from one sample, sequenced in a study of blood T cell repertoires in COVID-19. Data came from immunoSEQ multiplex PCR; TCRdb stores just in-frame clones and leaves some out. The repertoire holds approximately 150,000 clones, less than 85% seen once, with 15% to 20% in the top ten. What was sequenced was PBMCs or T cells enriched from blood (not recorded which). The receptors originated from a man in his 60s who had recovered from COVID-19. The CDR3 runs from the conserved cysteine through the conserved F or W. Each record gives: D gene, clone size, J gene, V gene, CDR3 DNA, CDR3 protein. D genes are given only for firm matches. Some rows have no size entry. The others give once, few or many, or a class for an expanded clone.

d_gene: .; abundance: .; j_gene: TRBJ2-7; v_gene: TRBV19; CDR3nt: TGTGCCAGTAGTGCAGGGGCCAGCTACGAGCAGTACTTC; CDR3aa: CASSAGASYEQYF
d_gene: .; abundance: .; j_gene: TRBJ1-5; v_gene: TRBV6-1; CDR3nt: TGTGCCAGCAGTGAAGGCCCGGTCTATAGCAATCAGCCCCAGCATTTT; CDR3aa: CASSEGPVYSNQPQHF
d_gene: .; abundance: .; j_gene: TRBJ2-2; v_gene: TRBV11-3; CDR3nt: TGTGCCAGCAGCTCTCCCCCGGTGGGGGAGCTGTTTTTT; CDR3aa: CASSSPPVGELFF
d_gene: .; abundance: .; j_gene: TRBJ2-3; v_gene: TRBV28; CDR3nt: TGTGCCAGCAGTTTGGGTCGCCTAGCCGGCCGGGCAGATACGCAGTATTTT; CDR3aa: CASSLGRLAGRADTQYF
d_gene: .; abundance: once; j_gene: TRBJ2-7; v_gene: TRBV1; CDR3nt: TGCACCAGCAGCCAAGGACAGGGCGGTCACGAGCAGTACTTC; CDR3aa: CTSSQGQGGHEQYF
d_gene: TRBD2; abundance: .; j_gene: TRBJ2-7; v_gene: TRBV28; CDR3nt: TGTGCCAGCAGTGAATTAGCGGGAGGGCAACACGAGCAGTACTTC; CDR3aa: CASSELAGGQHEQYF
d_gene: .; abundance: .; j_gene: TRBJ2-1; v_gene: TRBV19; CDR3nt: TGTGCCAGTACTACCTCCTCCTACAATGAGCAGTTCTTC; CDR3aa: CASTTSSYNEQFF
d_gene: .; abundance: .; j_gene: TRBJ2-2; v_gene: TRBV12-2; CDR3nt: TGTGCAAGTCGCTTACCCTGTCGCGATAGTTCGAACACCGGGGAGCTGTTTTTT; CDR3aa: CASRLPCRDSSNTGELFF
d_gene: .; abundance: .; j_gene: TRBJ1-1; v_gene: TRBV5-1; CDR3nt: TGCGCCAGCAGCGTTGGACCCGGAGGAGTGAACACTGAAGCTTTCTTT; CDR3aa: CASSVGPGGVNTEAFF
d_gene: .; abundance: .; j_gene: TRBJ2-7; v_gene: TRBV21-1; CDR3nt: TGTGCCAGCAGCAATAACACCCGTATCTACGAGCAGTACTTC; CDR3aa: CASSNNTRIYEQYF
d_gene: .; abundance: .; j_gene: TRBJ2-3; v_gene: TRBV6-5; CDR3nt: TGTGCCAGCAGTTACTCGCGGGTGACAGATACGCAGTATTTT; CDR3aa: CASSYSRVTDTQYF
d_gene: .; abundance: .; j_gene: TRBJ2-2; v_gene: TRBV12-3/TRBV12-4; CDR3nt: TGTGCCAGCAGTGTCAGGGTCACCGGGGAGCTGTTTTTT; CDR3aa: CASSVRVTGELFF
d_gene: .; abundance: once; j_gene: TRBJ1-1; v_gene: TRBV19; CDR3nt: TGTGCCAGTAAGGTGGGCCCGGGGACTGAAGCTTTCTTT; CDR3aa: CASKVGPGTEAFF
d_gene: TRBD2; abundance: .; j_gene: TRBJ2-3; v_gene: TRBV7-8; CDR3nt: TGTGCCAGCAGCTTCTTTTGGAGAACCCGAGGCGGGAGGCCGGCAGATACGCAGTATTTT; CDR3aa: CASSFFWRTRGGRPADTQYF
d_gene: .; abundance: .; j_gene: TRBJ1-1; v_gene: TRBV5-1; CDR3nt: TGCGCCAGCAGCTTTGGTGGACAGCCGAACACTGAAGCTTTCTTT; CDR3aa: CASSFGGQPNTEAFF
d_gene: .; abundance: .; j_gene: TRBJ1-4; v_gene: TRBV19; CDR3nt: TGTGCCAGTCGAGACACAGGTGAAAAACTGTTTTTT; CDR3aa: CASRDTGEKLFF
d_gene: TRBD2; abundance: .; j_gene: TRBJ2-5; v_gene: TRBV7-2; CDR3nt: TGTGCCAGCAGCTTATGGGCTAGCGGGCAAGAGACCCAGTACTTC; CDR3aa: CASSLWASGQETQYF
d_gene: .; abundance: .; j_gene: TRBJ1-6; v_gene: TRBV9; CDR3nt: TGTGCCAGCAGCGTGGGGGTCAGGGGAAGTGATTCACCCCTCCACTTT; CDR3aa: CASSVGVRGSDSPLHF
d_gene: TRBD2; abundance: once; j_gene: TRBJ2-7; v_gene: TRBV7-9; CDR3nt: TGTGCCAGCCAGCGGGAGGGGTACGAGCAGTACTTC; CDR3aa: CASQREGYEQYF
d_gene: .; abundance: .; j_gene: TRBJ2-1; v_gene: TRBV7-3; CDR3nt: TGTGCCAGCAGCTTAATGGCGGGACCAAACAATGAGCAGTTCTTC; CDR3aa: CASSLMAGPNNEQFF
d_gene: TRBD1; abundance: .; j_gene: TRBJ1-5; v_gene: TRBV5-1; CDR3nt: TGCGCCAGCAGCTTGGGAGGGACAGGCAATCAGCCCCAGCATTTT; CDR3aa: CASSLGGTGNQPQHF
d_gene: TRBD1; abundance: .; j_gene: TRBJ2-5; v_gene: TRBV6-1; CDR3nt: TGTGCCAGCAGTGAAGGGACAGGGGTAGAGACCCAGTACTTC; CDR3aa: CASSEGTGVETQYF
d_gene: TRBD1; abundance: .; j_gene: TRBJ1-5; v_gene: TRBV6-5; CDR3nt: TGTGCCAGCAGCCGGGGACAGGGGGCCTATCAGCCCCAGCATTTT; CDR3aa: CASSRGQGAYQPQHF
d_gene: TRBD1; abundance: .; j_gene: TRBJ2-3; v_gene: TRBV2; CDR3nt: TGTGCCAGCAGTGGACAGGGGATTCTGACAGATACGCAGTATTTT; CDR3aa: CASSGQGILTDTQYF
d_gene: .; abundance: few; j_gene: TRBJ1-4; v_gene: TRBV6-5; CDR3nt: TGTGCCAGCAGTTCTTACAGGGATGAAAAACTGTTTTTT; CDR3aa: CASSSYRDEKLFF
d_gene: .; abundance: .; j_gene: TRBJ1-1; v_gene: TRBV5-4; CDR3nt: TGTGCCAGCAGCCAAGAACTTGGAACAGGAGAAGCTTTCTTT; CDR3aa: CASSQELGTGEAFF
d_gene: TRBD1; abundance: .; j_gene: TRBJ1-6; v_gene: TRBV4-1; CDR3nt: TGCGCCAGCAGCCAAGTCAATCCGGACAGGGGAAGCTCCTATAATTCACCCCTCCACTTT; CDR3aa: CASSQVNPDRGSSYNSPLHF
d_gene: TRBD1; abundance: .; j_gene: TRBJ2-7; v_gene: TRBV18; CDR3nt: TGTGCCAGCTCAGGGACGGACAGGGGCCAGCAGTACTTC; CDR3aa: CASSGTDRGQQYF
d_gene: .; abundance: .; j_gene: TRBJ1-1; v_gene: TRBV5-1; CDR3nt: TGCGCCAGCAGCCCGAAAGGACAGAGGAACACTGAAGCTTTCTTT; CDR3aa: CASSPKGQRNTEAFF
d_gene: TRBD1; abundance: .; j_gene: TRBJ1-1; v_gene: TRBV6-5; CDR3nt: TGTGCCAGCAGTTACTCACCCGACAGGGCGAACACTGAAGCTTTCTTT; CDR3aa: CASSYSPDRANTEAFF
d_gene: TRBD2; abundance: once; j_gene: TRBJ2-7; v_gene: TRBV27; CDR3nt: TGTGCCAGCAGTCCTTCTAGGGGACTAGCGGGACGAACCATCTCCTACGAGCAGTACTTC; CDR3aa: CASSPSRGLAGRTISYEQYF
d_gene: TRBD1; abundance: .; j_gene: TRBJ2-7; v_gene: TRBV10-3; CDR3nt: TGTGCCATCAGTGCAACCGGGACAGGGGAGACCTACGAGCAGTACTTC; CDR3aa: CAISATGTGETYEQYF
d_gene: TRBD1; abundance: .; j_gene: TRBJ1-3; v_gene: TRBV6-1; CDR3nt: TGTGCCAGCAGTGAAACCCCGGACAGGGGAGACACCATATATTTT; CDR3aa: CASSETPDRGDTIYF
d_gene: .; abundance: .; j_gene: TRBJ1-1; v_gene: TRBV28; CDR3nt: TGTGCCAGCTCCCCCCCATATCCCCTGGGGCGGAACACTGAAGCTTTCTTT; CDR3aa: CASSPPYPLGRNTEAFF
d_gene: .; abundance: .; j_gene: TRBJ1-1; v_gene: TRBV19; CDR3nt: TGTGCCAGTAGGGAGGACAGCCAAAACACTGAAGCTTTCTTT; CDR3aa: CASREDSQNTEAFF
d_gene: TRBD2; abundance: .; j_gene: TRBJ2-1; v_gene: TRBV5-4; CDR3nt: TGTGCCAGCAGCGCGGTAGCGGGAGGGTACGCTAGCTCCTACAATGAGCAGTTCTTC; CDR3aa: CASSAVAGGYASSYNEQFF
d_gene: .; abundance: .; j_gene: TRBJ1-1; v_gene: TRBV4-1; CDR3nt: TGCGCCAGCAGCCAAGCCAGGGGCACTGAAGCTTTCTTT; CDR3aa: CASSQARGTEAFF
d_gene: TRBD1; abundance: .; j_gene: TRBJ2-7; v_gene: TRBV28; CDR3nt: TGTGCCAGCAGTCAGACCCGGGACAGGACCGAGCAGTACTTC; CDR3aa: CASSQTRDRTEQYF
d_gene: TRBD1; abundance: .; j_gene: TRBJ2-1; v_gene: TRBV9; CDR3nt: TGTGCCAGCAGCCCCGGGACAGAAGGAGAGCAGTTCTTC; CDR3aa: CASSPGTEGEQFF
d_gene: .; abundance: medium-sized; j_gene: TRBJ2-3; v_gene: TRBV4-2; CDR3nt: TGTGCCAGCAGCCAAGGTAACGGGGTTAAGCAGTATTTT; CDR3aa: CASSQGNGVKQYF
d_gene: TRBD2; abundance: .; j_gene: TRBJ2-4; v_gene: TRBV7-8; CDR3nt: TGTGCCAGCAGCCTAGGGAGGAGCGGGGCTGGCAAAAACATTCAGTACTTC; CDR3aa: CASSLGRSGAGKNIQYF
d_gene: TRBD1; abundance: once; j_gene: TRBJ2-3; v_gene: TRBV5-4; CDR3nt: TGTGCCAGCAGCAAACCCGGACAGGGGCTTACAGATACGCAGTATTTT; CDR3aa: CASSKPGQGLTDTQYF
d_gene: .; abundance: .; j_gene: TRBJ1-1; v_gene: TRBV27; CDR3nt: TGTGCCAGCAGTCCTCGTCCCCAACTCACTGAAGCTTTCTTT; CDR3aa: CASSPRPQLTEAFF
d_gene: .; abundance: .; j_gene: TRBJ1-1; v_gene: TRBV19; CDR3nt: TGTGCCAGTAGTGTTCGGGGGGCTGAAGCTTTCTTT; CDR3aa: CASSVRGAEAFF
d_gene: TRBD1; abundance: .; j_gene: TRBJ1-1; v_gene: TRBV5-1; CDR3nt: TGCGCCAGCAGCTTGATGAGGGGGCCGGGAGCTTTCTTT; CDR3aa: CASSLMRGPGAFF